This T cell receptor beta chain was recorded in a study of radiation and T cells in renal cell carcinoma. Measured with immunoSEQ multiplex PCR; TCRdb has only the in-frame clones, and not every one. The sample carries around 16,000 clones, about 56% recorded once. The treatment was: treatment-naive control, cytoreductive nephrectomy. The V and J ends lost 3 bases and 6 bases respectively, with 14 bases between them. From germline, CDR1 is LNHDA and CDR2 SQIVND (reference sequence). The length of the CDR3 is 14 residues. The TCR originated in a man aged 50 or older with renal cell carcinoma. Specimen: tumor tissue, collected from a patient whose treatment was nephrectomy without radiotherapy. V usage is TRBV19 and J usage is TRBJ1-2; D is undetermined. The CDR3 is CASSILGRGDGYTF. CDR3 in DNA: TGTGCCAGTAGTATTTTAGGTCGCGGCGATGGCTACACCTTC.